The present entry profiles one T cell receptor (beta chain) with its context. This clonotype appeared many times. What this receptor recognizes is not known. No much larger clone exists at a distance of one base, and base qualities are not known. The CDR3, cysteine through phenylalanine, is 15 amino acids long. This entry keeps only the CDR3 DNA: 45 bases, framed from base 1. Per the germline V gene, SGHAT is the CDR1 and FQNNGV is the CDR2. Between the V and J ends, shortened by 2 bases and 4 bases respectively, the junction contains 12 bases. This sample is part of a study of early T cells in non-severe SARS-CoV-2 infection (dated by TCRdb to the early 2020s). About the investigation overall: Bulk RNA from unsorted whole blood was used for TCR sequencing, so alpha and beta chains could not be paired. Beyond this particular receptor, the publication reports: VDJdb matching was skewed toward anti-spike CD8 responses, so virus-specific expansions were likely underestimated and private and CD4 specificities were missed.

A case-control design nested within a healthcare worker cohort in London, UK, was used, with weekly nasopharyngeal swab PCR tests and blood sampling performed. Healthcare workers were enrolled in the week of the UK lockdown, from 23 to 31 March 2020, and were followed every week for up to 16 weeks. The library was made by 5' RACE. Sequencing relied on a NextSeq 500. In the TCR library protocol, unique molecular identifiers were attached to individual cDNA molecules to correct for PCR bias and sequencing error. Both TCR alpha and beta chains were sequenced, and tight co-correlation was observed between alpha and beta sequence abundances in each sample. The authors' analysis ran thus. Decombinator V4 was used to perform V gene, J gene and CDR3 annotation of TCR sequences. Expanded TCRs were defined as changing significantly between any two time points under a Poisson model with p below 0.0001. TCR abundances were normalised to the total number of TCRs sequenced in each sample and reported as counts per million. TRAV1-2 paired with TRAJ12, TRAJ20 or TRAJ33 defined MAIT TCRs, while TRAV10 paired with TRAJ18 defined iNKT TCRs. VDJdb, accessed 1 November 2021, was searched for CMV, EBV and SARS-CoV-2 annotated TCRs, with TCRs annotated for multiple antigens excluded. The public sequencing data were trimmed at Q25 with fastp and processed into clonotypes with MiXCR by TCRdb, which kept only in-frame beta chains. Rows are unified per CDR3 protein, each entry keeping the most common DNA and genes. The V and J calls and clone size come from TCRdb's table, not from the authors' own analysis. Present in this sample are over 30,000 distinct CDR3 sequences, under 6% of which were seen just once. 13% to 15% of the sample is in the top ten clones.

Sequencing used whole blood. The TCR originated in an adult who was a healthcare worker with PCR-confirmed SARS-CoV-2 infection or an uninfected control (not recorded which). The chain is made from TRBV11-2 and TRBJ2-1, with a weak D call of TRBD2 (5 bases match). The encoded CDR3 is CASSLLAGQYNEQFF. The DNA reads TGTGCCAGCAGCTTACTAGCCGGCCAATACAATGAGCAGTTCTTC.